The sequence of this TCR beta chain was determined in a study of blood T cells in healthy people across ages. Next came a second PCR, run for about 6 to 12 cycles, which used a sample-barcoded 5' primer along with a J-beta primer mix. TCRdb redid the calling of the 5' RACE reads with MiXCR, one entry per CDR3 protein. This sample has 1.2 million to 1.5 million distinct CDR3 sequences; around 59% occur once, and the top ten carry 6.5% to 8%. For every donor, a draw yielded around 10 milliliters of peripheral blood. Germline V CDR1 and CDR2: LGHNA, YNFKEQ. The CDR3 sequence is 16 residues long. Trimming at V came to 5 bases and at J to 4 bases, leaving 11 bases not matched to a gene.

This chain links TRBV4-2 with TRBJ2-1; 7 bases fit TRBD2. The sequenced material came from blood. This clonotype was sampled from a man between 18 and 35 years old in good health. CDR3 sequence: CASSSSASGDYNEQFF. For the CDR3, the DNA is TGTGCCAGCAGCTCAAGCGCTAGCGGAGATTACAATGAGCAGTTCTTC.